This T cell receptor beta chain was identified during a study of shared clonotypes between healthy human individuals. In germline, CDR1 is LNHDA, CDR2 SQIVND (reference sequence). The CDR3 length is 17 residues. Losses at the gene ends were 3 bases for V and 6 bases for J; bases not matched to a gene: 13. TCRdb's copy holds only in-frame clones and misses some; the assay was immunoSEQ multiplex PCR. This table has about 450,000 clones, more than 75% appearing once. This clone showed up just once. The source material was PBMCs. This sequence was found in a middle-aged woman in good health. Some clones in this sample may be carry-over from other donors' samples. The J gene is TRBJ2-7, the V gene TRBV19, with 11 nucleotides matching TRBD2. This CDR3 is CASSIHYLAGGDVEQYF. The CDR3 nucleotides read TGTGCCAGTAGTATCCACTACCTAGCGGGAGGAGATGTCGAGCAGTACTTC.